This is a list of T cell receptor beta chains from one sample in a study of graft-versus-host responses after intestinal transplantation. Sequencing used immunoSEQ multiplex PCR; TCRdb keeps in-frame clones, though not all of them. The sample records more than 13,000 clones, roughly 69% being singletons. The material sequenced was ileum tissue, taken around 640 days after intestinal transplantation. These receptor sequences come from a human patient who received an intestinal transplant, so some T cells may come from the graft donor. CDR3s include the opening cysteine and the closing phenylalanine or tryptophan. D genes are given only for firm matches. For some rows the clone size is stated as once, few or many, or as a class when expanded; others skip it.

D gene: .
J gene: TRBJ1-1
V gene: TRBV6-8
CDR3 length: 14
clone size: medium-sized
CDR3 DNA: TGTGCCAGCAGTTACTCAGGGGTGAACACTGAAGCTTTCTTT
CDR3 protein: CASSYSGVNTEAFF

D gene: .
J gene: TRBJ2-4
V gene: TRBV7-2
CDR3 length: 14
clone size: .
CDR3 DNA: TGTGCCAGCAGCTCCACTCCGACGGGAAACATTCAGTACTTC
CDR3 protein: CASSSTPTGNIQYF

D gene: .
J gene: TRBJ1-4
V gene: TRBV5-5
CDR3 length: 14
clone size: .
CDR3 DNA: TGTGCCAGCAGCTTGCGCCAGGGGAATGAAAAACTGTTTTTT
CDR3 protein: CASSLRQGNEKLFF

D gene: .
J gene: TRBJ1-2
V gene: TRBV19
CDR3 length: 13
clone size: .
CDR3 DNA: TGTGCCAGTAGTAAGACAGAAATTTATGGCTACACCTTC
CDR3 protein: CASSKTEIYGYTF

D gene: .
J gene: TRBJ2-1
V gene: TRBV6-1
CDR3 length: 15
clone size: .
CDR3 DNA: TGTGCCAGCAGTGACGGGGGTGGTTCCTACAATGAGCAGTTCTTC
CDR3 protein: CASSDGGGSYNEQFF

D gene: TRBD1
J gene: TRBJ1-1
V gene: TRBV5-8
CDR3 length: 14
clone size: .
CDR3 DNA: TGTGCCAGCAAGACCGGGACAGGGAACACTGAAGCTTTCTTT
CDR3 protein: CASKTGTGNTEAFF

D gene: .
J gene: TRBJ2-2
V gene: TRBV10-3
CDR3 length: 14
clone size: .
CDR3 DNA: TGTGCCATCAGTGCCCTAGATAGCACCGGGGAGCTGTTTTTT
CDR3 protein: CAISALDSTGELFF

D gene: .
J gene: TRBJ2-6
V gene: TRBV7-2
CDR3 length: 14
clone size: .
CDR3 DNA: TGTGCCAGCGGCCCGGGTGACGGGGCCAACGTCCTGACTTTC
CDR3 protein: CASGPGDGANVLTF

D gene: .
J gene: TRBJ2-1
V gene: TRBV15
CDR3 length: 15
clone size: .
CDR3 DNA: TGTGCCACCAGCAGAGTTTTGGACAGCTACAATGAGCAGTTCTTC
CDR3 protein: CATSRVLDSYNEQFF

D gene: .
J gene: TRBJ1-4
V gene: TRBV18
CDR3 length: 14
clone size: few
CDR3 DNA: TGTGCCAGCTCACCGGCTTCGGCGGCGGGAAAACTGTTTTTT
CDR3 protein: CASSPASAAGKLFF